The T cell receptor (beta chain) described here comes from a study of PD-1 blockade in mismatch repair-deficient tumors. Study-wide results and caveats: Rapid post-treatment expansion, then contraction, generally preceding radiologic response, marked tumor-resident clones.

Some clones are missing from TCRdb's copy, which holds only in-frame ones; the method was immunoSEQ multiplex PCR. The repertoire has about 120,000 clones, roughly 90% of them found once; the top ten carry 12%. Worth noting for this clone: Antigen specificity is unknown. Other DNA sequences in this specimen translate into the identical CDR3.

TCR sequencing covered a few patients who responded to pembrolizumab. The source material was peripheral blood, sampled about 17 months after starting pembrolizumab. This clonotype was obtained from an adult with mismatch repair-deficient cancer.

CDR3 in DNA: TGTGCCAGCAGCTCCTCCTACGAGCAGTACTTC. It codes for CASSSSYEQYF. The V gene is TRBV13, the J gene TRBJ2-7; D unclear. Trimming stripped 4 bases from V and 0 bases from J, with 1 base between. The CDR3 contains 11 residues. The V gene's germline CDR1 is PRHDT and CDR2 FYEKMQ (reference sequence).